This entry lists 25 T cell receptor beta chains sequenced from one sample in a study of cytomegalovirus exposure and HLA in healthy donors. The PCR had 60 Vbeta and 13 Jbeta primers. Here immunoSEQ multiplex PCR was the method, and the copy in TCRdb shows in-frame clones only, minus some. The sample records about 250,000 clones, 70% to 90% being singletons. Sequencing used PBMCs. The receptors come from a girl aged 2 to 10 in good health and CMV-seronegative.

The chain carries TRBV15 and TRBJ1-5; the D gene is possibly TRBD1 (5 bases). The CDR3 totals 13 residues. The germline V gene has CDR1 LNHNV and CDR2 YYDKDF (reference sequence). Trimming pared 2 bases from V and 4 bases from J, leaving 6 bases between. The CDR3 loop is CATSRQGNQPQHF. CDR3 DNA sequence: TGTGCCACCAGCAGACAGGGTAATCAGCCCCAGCATTTT.

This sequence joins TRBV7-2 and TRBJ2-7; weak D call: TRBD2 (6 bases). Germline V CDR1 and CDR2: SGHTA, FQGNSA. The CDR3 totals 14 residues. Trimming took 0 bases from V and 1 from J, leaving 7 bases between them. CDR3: CASSLASGSYEQYF. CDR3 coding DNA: TGTGCCAGCAGCTTAGCGAGCGGGTCCTACGAGCAGTACTTC.

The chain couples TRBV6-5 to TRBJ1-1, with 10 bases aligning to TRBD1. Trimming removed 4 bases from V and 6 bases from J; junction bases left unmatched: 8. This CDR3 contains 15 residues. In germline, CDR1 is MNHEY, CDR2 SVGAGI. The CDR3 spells CASSSTGGPIAEAFF. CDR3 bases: TGTGCCAGCAGTTCGACAGGGGGCCCCATTGCTGAAGCTTTCTTT.

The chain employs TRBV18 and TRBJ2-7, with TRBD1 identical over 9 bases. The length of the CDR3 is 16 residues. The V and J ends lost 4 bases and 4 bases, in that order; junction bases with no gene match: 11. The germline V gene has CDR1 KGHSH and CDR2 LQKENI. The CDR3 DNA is TGTGCCAGCTCACGGCTAGGACAGGGGAGTGTGTACGAGCAGTACTTC. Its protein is CASSRLGQGSVYEQYF.

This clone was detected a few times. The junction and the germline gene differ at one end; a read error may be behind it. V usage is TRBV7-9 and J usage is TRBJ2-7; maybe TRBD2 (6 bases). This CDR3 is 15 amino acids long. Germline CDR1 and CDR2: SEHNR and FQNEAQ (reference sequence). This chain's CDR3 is CSSSPRTGVAYEQYF. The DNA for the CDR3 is TGTTCCAGCAGCCCAAGGACGGGAGTAGCCTACGAGCAGTACTTC.

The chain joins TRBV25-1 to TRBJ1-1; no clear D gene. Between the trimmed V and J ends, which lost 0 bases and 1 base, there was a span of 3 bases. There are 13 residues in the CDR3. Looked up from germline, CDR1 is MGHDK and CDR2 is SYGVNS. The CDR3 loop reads CASSEYRNTEAFF. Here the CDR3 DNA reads TGTGCCAGCAGTGAATACAGGAACACTGAAGCTTTCTTT.

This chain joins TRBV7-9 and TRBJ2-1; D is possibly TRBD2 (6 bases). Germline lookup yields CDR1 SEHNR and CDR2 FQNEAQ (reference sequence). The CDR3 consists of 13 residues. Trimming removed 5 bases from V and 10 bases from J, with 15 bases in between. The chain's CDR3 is CASSHPEGDEQFF. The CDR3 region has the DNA TGTGCCAGCAGCCATCCGGAGGGTGACGAGCAGTTCTTC. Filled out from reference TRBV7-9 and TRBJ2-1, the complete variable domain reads DTGVSQNPRHKITKRGQNVTFRCDPISEHNRLYWYRQTLGQGPEFLTYFQNEAQLEKSRLLSDRFSAERPKGSFSTLEIQRTEQGDSAMYLCASSHPEGDEQFFGPGTRLTVL.

CDR3 DNA: TGTGCCTGGAGTCGACAGGGTTACGAGCAGTACTTC. This gives the protein CAWSRQGYEQYF. The chain couples TRBV30 to TRBJ2-5; 7 bases align to TRBD1. Matching the DNA end better, TRBJ2-7 makes the J call doubtful. Germline lookup yields CDR1 GTSNPN and CDR2 SVGIG (reference sequence). This CDR3 contains 12 residues.

As DNA, the CDR3 is TGTGCCAGTAGTCCCCCAGAGGCCGGGGAGCTGTTTTTT. This gives the protein CASSPPEAGELFF. The chain joins TRBV19 to TRBJ2-2; D remains ambiguous. Germline V gene lookup returns CDR1 LNHDA and CDR2 SQIVND (reference sequence). Trimming took 5 bases from V and 6 from J, leaving 10 bases between them. This CDR3 comprises 13 residues.

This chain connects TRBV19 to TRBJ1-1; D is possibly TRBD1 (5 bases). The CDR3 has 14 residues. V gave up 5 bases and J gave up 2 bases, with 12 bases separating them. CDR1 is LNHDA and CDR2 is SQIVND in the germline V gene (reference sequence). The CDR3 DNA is TGTGCCAGTAGTGCACACAGGACCAACACTGAAGCTTTCTTT. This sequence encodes CASSAHRTNTEAFF.

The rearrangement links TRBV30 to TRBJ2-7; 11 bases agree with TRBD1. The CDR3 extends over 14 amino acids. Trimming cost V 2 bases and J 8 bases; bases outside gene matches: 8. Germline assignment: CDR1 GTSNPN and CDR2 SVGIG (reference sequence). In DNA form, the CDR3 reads TGTGCCTGGAGTCCCCGGGACAGGGGGGCGCAGCAGTACTTC. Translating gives CAWSPRDRGAQQYF.

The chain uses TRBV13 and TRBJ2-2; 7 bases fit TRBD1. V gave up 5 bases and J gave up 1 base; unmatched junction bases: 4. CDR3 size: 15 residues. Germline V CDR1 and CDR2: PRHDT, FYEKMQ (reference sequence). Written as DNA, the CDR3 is TGTGCCAGCAGCGACGGACAGGTGAACACCGGGGAGCTGTTTTTT. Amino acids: CASSDGQVNTGELFF.

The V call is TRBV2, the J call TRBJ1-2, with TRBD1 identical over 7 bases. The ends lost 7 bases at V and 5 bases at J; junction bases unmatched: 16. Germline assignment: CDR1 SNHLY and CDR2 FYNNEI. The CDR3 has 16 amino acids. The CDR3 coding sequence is TGTGCCAGCAAATCACGGTGGGACAGCGATACTTATGGCTACACCTTC. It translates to CASKSRWDSDTYGYTF.

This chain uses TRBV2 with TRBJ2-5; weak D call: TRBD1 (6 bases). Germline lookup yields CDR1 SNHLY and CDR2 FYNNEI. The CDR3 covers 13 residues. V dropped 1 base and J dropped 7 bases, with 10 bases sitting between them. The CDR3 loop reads CASSEEQGRTQYF. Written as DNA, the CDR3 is TGTGCCAGCAGTGAAGAGCAGGGGCGGACCCAGTACTTC.

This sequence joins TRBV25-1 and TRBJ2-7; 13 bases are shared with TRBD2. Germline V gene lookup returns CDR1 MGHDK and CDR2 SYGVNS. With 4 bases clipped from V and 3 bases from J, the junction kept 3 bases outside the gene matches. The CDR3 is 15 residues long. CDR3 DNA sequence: TGTGCCAGCAGTGGGACTAGCGGGAGAGACTACGAGCAGTACTTC. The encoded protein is CASSGTSGRDYEQYF.

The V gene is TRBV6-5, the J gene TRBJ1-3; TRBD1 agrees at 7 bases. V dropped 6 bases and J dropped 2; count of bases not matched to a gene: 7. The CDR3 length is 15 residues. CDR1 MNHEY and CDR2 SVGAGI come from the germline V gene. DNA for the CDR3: TGTGCCAGCAGCAGCGAGGGGGCAACTGGAAACACCATATATTTT. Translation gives CASSSEGATGNTIYF.

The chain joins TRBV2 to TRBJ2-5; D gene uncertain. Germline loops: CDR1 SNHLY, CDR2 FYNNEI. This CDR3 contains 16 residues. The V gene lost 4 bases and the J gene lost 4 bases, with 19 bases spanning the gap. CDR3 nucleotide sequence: TGTGCCAGCAGTGGTTCGAGAAGTAACGGTAGAGAGACCCAGTACTTC. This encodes CASSGSRSNGRETQYF.

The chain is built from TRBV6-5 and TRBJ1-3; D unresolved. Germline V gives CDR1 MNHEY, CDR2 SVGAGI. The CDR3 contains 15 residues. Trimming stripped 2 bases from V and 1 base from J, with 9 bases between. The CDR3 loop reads CASSYRRVSGNTIYF. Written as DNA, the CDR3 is TGTGCCAGCAGTTACCGGAGGGTGTCTGGAAACACCATATATTTT.

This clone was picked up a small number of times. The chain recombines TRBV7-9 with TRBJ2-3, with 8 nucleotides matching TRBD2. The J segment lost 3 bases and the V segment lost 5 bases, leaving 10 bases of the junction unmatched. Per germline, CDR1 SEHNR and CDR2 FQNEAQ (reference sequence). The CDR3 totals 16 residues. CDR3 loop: CASSPLGSGSTDTQYF. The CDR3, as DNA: TGTGCCAGCAGCCCCCTGGGCAGCGGGAGTACAGATACGCAGTATTTT. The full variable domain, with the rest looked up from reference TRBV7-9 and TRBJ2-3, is DTGVSQNPRHKITKRGQNVTFRCDPISEHNRLYWYRQTLGQGPEFLTYFQNEAQLEKSRLLSDRFSAERPKGSFSTLEIQRTEQGDSAMYLCASSPLGSGSTDTQYFGPGTRLTVL.

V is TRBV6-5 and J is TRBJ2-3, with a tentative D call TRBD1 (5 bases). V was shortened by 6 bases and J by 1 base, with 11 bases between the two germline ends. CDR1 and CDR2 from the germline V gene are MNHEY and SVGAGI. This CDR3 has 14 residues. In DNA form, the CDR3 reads TGTGCCAGCAGAAAGGGGTCCCGCACAGATACGCAGTATTTT. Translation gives CASRKGSRTDTQYF.

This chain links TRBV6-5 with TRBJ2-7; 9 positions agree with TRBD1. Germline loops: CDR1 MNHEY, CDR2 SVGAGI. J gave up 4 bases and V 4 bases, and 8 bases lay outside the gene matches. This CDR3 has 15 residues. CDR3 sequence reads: CASSSLGTGKYEQYF. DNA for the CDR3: TGTGCCAGCAGTTCCCTCGGGACAGGGAAGTACGAGCAGTACTTC.

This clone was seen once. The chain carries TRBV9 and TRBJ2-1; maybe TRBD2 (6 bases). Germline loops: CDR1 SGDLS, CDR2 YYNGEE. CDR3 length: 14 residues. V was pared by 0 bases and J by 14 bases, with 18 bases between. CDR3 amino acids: CASSVAWDSGREFF. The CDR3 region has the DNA TGTGCCAGCAGCGTAGCTTGGGACTCTGGAAGGGAGTTCTTC.

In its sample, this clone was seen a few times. This CDR3 reads CASSYRGETQYF. The CDR3 region has the DNA TGTGCCAGCAGTTACAGGGGGGAGACCCAGTACTTC. This chain connects TRBV6-6 to TRBJ2-5; D perhaps matches TRBD1 (6 bases). V was pared by 2 bases and J by 5 bases, with 6 bases between. Looked up from germline, CDR1 is MNHNY and CDR2 is SVGAGI (reference sequence). The length of the CDR3 is 12 residues.

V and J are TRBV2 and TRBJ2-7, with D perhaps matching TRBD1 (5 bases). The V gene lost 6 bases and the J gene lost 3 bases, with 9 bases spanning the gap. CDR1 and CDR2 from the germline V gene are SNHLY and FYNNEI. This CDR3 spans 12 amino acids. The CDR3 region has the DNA TGTGCCAGCAGGGAACAGGTCTACGAGCAGTACTTC. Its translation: CASREQVYEQYF.

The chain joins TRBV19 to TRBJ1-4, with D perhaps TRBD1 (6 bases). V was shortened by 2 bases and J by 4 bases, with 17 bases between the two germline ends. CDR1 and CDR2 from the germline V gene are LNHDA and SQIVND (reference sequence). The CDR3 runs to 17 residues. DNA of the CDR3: TGTGCCAGTAGTATATCCCACCAGGGGCCTTATAATGAAAAACTGTTTTTT. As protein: CASSISHQGPYNEKLFF.